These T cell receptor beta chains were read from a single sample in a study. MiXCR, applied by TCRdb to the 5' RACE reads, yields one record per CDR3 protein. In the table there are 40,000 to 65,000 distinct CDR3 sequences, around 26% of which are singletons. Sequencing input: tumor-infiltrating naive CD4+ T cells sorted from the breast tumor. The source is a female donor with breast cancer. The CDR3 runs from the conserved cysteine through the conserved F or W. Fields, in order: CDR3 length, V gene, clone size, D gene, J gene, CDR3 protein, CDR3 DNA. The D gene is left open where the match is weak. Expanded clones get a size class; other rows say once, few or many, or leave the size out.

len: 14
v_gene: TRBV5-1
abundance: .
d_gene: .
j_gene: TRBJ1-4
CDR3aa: CASLDSKTNEKLLF
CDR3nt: TGCGCCAGCCTAGACAGTAAAACTAATGAAAAACTGCTTTTT

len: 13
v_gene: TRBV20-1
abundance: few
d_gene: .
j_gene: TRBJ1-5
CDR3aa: CSAKPDENQPQHF
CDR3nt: TGCAGTGCCAAACCGGACGAAAATCAGCCCCAGCATTTT

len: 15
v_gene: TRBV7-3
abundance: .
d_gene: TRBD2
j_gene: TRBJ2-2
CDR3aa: CASSPSGRRTGELFF
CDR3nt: TGTGCCAGCAGCCCCAGCGGGAGGAGGACCGGGGAGCTGTTTTTT

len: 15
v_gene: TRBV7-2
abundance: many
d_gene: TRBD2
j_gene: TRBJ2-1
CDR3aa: CASSLFLAGDGEQFF
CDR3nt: TGTGCCAGCAGCCTCTTTTTAGCGGGAGACGGCGAGCAGTTCTTC

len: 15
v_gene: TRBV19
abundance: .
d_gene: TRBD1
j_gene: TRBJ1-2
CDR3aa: CASKGSGQGVGGYTF
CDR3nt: TGTGCCAGTAAAGGTTCTGGACAGGGGGTAGGTGGCTACACCTTC

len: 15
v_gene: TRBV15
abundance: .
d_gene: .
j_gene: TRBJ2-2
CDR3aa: CATSRGRSFTGELFF
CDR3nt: TGTGCCACCAGCAGGGGCCGTTCCTTCACCGGGGAGCTGTTTTTT

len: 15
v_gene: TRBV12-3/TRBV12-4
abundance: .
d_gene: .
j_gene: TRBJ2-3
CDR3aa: CASSFLISRADTQYF
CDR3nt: TGTGCCAGCAGTTTTCTGATCAGCCGCGCAGATACGCAGTATTTT

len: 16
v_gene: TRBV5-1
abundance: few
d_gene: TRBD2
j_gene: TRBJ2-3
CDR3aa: CASSSGLAGWTDTQYF
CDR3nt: TGCGCCAGCAGCTCCGGACTAGCGGGTTGGACAGATACGCAGTATTTT

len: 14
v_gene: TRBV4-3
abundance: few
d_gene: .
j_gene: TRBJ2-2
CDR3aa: CASSLDINTGELFF
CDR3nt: TGCGCCAGCAGCCTGGACATCAACACCGGGGAGCTGTTTTTT

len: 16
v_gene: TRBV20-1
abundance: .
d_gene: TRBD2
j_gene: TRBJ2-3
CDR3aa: CSASNSGGSPLGTQYF
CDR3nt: TGCAGTGCTAGTAATAGCGGGGGTTCTCCGTTAGGGACGCAGTATTTT

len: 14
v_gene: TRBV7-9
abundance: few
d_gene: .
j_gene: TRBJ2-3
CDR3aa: CASKEGSSTDTQYF
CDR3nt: TGTGCCAGCAAGGAGGGTTCAAGCACAGATACGCAGTATTTT

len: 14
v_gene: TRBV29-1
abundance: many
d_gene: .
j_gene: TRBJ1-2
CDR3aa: CSVVQGGGDYGYTF
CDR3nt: TGCAGCGTCGTACAGGGAGGGGGGGACTATGGCTACACCTTC

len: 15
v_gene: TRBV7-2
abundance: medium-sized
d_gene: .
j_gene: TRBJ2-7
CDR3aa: CASSSIGLESYEQYF
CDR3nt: TGTGCCAGCAGCTCCATAGGGCTGGAGTCCTACGAGCAGTACTTC

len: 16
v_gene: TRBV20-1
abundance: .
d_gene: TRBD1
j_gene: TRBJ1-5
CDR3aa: CSASPSTGESNQPQHF
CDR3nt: TGCAGTGCTAGCCCGTCGACAGGGGAGAGCAATCAGCCCCAGCATTTT

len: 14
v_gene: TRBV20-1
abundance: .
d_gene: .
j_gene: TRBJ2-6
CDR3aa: CSAPEVSGANVLTF
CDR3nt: TGCAGTGCGCCGGAGGTCTCGGGGGCCAACGTCCTGACTTTC

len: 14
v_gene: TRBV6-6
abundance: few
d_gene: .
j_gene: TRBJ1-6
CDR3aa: CASSYLNQDSDLHF
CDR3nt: TGTGCCAGCAGTTATTTGAACCAAGACAGCGACCTCCACTTT

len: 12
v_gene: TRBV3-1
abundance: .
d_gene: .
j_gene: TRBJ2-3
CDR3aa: CASSRHTDTQYF
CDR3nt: TGTGCCAGCAGCCGTCACACAGATACGCAGTATTTT

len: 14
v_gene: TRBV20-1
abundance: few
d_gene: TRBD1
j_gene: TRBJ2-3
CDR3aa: CSARSSQGADTQYF
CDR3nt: TGCAGTGCTAGATCCAGCCAGGGGGCAGATACGCAGTATTTT

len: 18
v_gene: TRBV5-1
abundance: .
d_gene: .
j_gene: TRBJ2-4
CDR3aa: CASSSDGAPRRAKNIQYF
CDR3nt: TGCGCCAGCAGCTCCGACGGGGCACCTCGGAGGGCCAAAAACATTCAGTACTTC

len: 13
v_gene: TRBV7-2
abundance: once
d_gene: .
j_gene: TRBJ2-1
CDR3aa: CASSLRRTDEQFF
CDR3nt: TGTGCCAGCAGCTTAAGGAGGACTGATGAGCAGTTCTTC